The rows below give T cell receptor beta chains drawn from one sample of a study of shared clonotypes between healthy human individuals. Repertoires were generated with immunoSEQ multiplex PCR, while TCRdb's copy carries only in-frame clones and drops some. The sample shows around 2,000,000 clones, approximately 94% of them seen only once. Specimen: naive CD8+ T cells from PBMCs. All receptors derive from a man between 18 and 35 years old in good health. Some clones in this sample may be carry-over from other donors' samples. Each CDR3 is given with its conserved first and last residue.

>TRBV7-8|17
CASSASRAGAVRDTQYF
>TRBV7-9|16
CASSSRLAENTGELFF
>TRBV5-1|14
CASSLALGFWPQHF
>TRBV6-6|15
CASSYSTGEADTQYF
>TRBV28|14
CASSLGQQNTEAFF
>TRBV6-1|15
CASSGLRGSGNEQFF
>TRBV6-1|15
CASSVNRGLPHEQYF
>TRBV11-2|15
CASSLPGGRGQEQYF
>TRBV19|15
CASSIDRQGNTEAFF
>TRBV29-1|14
CSVEDAGDTGELFF
>TRBV21-1|14
CASSKFTCTGELFF
>TRBV4-1|16
CASSQEGGANTGELFF
>TRBV6-5|15
CASSNTLSSYNEQFF
>TRBV28|13
CASSLHRVYGYTF
>TRBV25-1|15
CASSAPGTRAGELFF
>TRBV7-9|14
CASSLDRGGQPQHF
>TRBV6-5|14
CASSWDRGEDTQYF
>TRBV29-1|10
CSVAQGEAFF
>TRBV27|12
CASSTLNQPQHF
>TRBV27|12
CASKEGANVLTF
>TRBV6-5|15
CASSFDRETGETQYF
>TRBV11-2|14
CASSLWALGETQYF
>TRBV5-6|15
CASSLGQGAHTEAFF
>TRBV27|14
CASSLSRSANEQFF